The present TCR beta chain was sequenced within a study of early T cells in non-severe SARS-CoV-2 infection. Unique molecular identifiers (one per individual cDNA molecule) were attached. TCRdb re-derived calls from the 5' RACE reads in MiXCR, one entry per CDR3 protein. The sample includes 65,000 to 95,000 distinct CDR3 sequences, roughly 9.4% of them seen just once. The CDR3 covers 13 residues. The V gene lost 1 base and the J gene lost 9 bases, with 10 bases spanning the gap. CDR1 is LGHDT and CDR2 is YNNKEL in the germline V gene (reference sequence). Sequencing was carried out using whole blood. The sequence was collected from an adult who was a healthcare worker with PCR-confirmed SARS-CoV-2 infection or an uninfected control (not recorded which). V usage is TRBV3-1 and J usage is TRBJ2-1, with no clear D. The CDR3 sequence: CASSQARATEQFF. For the CDR3, the DNA is TGTGCCAGCAGCCAAGCTAGGGCTACTGAGCAGTTCTTC.